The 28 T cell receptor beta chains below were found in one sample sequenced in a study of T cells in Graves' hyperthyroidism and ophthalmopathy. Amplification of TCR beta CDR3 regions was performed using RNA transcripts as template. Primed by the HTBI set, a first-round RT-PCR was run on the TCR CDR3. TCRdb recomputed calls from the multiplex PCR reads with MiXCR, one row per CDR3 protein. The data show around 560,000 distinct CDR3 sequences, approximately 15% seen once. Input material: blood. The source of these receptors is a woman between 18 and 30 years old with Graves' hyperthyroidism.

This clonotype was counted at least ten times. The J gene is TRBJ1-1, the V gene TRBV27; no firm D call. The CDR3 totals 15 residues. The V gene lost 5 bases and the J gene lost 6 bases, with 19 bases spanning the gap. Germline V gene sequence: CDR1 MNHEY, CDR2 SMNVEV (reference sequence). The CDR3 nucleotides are TGTGCCAGCAGTAAAGAGGTCTCTCAGGTGGCTGAAGCTTTCTTT. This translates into CASSKEVSQVAEAFF.

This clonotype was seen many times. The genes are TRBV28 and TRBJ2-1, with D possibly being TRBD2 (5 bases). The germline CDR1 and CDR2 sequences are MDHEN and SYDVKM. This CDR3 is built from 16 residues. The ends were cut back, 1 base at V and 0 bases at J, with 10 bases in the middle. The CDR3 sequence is CASSLSAASSYNEQFF. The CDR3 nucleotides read TGTGCCAGCAGTTTATCAGCGGCGAGCTCCTACAATGAGCAGTTCTTC.

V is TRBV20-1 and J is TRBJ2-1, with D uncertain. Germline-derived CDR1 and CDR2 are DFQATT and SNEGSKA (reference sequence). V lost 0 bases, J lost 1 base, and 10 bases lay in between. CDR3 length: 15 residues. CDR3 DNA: TGCAGTGCTAGAGACTCAAAAGGATCCTACAATGAGCAGTTCTTC. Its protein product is CSARDSKGSYNEQFF.

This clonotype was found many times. CDR3 protein: CALKVAGGLRNEQFF. In DNA form, the CDR3 reads TGTGCCCTAAAGGTAGCGGGGGGGCTTAGAAATGAGCAGTTCTTC. The chain links TRBV2 to TRBJ2-1, with 11 bases matching TRBD2. V dropped 11 bases and J dropped 7; count of bases not matched to a gene: 13. Germline V gives CDR1 SNHLY, CDR2 FYNNEI. The CDR3 loop spans 15 amino acids.

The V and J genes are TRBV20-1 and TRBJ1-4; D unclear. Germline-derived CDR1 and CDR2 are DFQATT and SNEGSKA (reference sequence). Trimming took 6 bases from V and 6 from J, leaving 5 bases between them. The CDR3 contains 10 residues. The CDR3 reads CSALDEKLFF. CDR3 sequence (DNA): TGCAGTGCCCTCGATGAAAAACTGTTTTTT.

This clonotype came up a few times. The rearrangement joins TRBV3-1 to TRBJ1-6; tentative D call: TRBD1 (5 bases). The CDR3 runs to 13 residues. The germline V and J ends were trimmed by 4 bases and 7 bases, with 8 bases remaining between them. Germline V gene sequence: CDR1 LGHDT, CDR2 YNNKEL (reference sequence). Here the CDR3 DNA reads TGTGCCAGCAGCCTCAAGGGGAATTCACCCCTCCACTTT. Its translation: CASSLKGNSPLHF.

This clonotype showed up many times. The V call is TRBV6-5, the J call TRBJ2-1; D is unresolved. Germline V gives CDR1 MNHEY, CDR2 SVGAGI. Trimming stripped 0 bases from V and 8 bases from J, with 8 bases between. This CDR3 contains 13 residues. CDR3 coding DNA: TGTGCCAGCAGTTACTCTGGGGTGGATGAGCAGTTCTTC. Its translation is CASSYSGVDEQFF.

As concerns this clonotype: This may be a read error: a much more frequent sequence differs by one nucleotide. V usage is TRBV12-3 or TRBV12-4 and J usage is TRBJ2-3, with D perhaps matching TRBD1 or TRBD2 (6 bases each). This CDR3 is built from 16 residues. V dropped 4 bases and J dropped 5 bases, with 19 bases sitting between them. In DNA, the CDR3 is TGTGCCAGCAGTTCCGTGGGGGGCTCATGGGAAGATACGCAGTATTTT. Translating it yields CASSSVGGSWEDTQYF.

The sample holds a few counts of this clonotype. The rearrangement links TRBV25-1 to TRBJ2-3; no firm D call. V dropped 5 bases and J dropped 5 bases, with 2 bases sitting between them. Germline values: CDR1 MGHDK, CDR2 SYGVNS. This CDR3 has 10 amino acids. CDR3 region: CASSKDTQYF. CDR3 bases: TGTGCCAGCAGTAAAGATACGCAGTATTTT. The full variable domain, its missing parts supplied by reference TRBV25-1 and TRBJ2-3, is EADIYQTPRYLVIGTGKKITLECSQTMGHDKMYWYQQDPGMELHLIHYSYGVNSTEKGDLSSESTVSRIRTEHFPLTLESARPSHTSQYLCASSKDTQYFGPGTRLTVL.

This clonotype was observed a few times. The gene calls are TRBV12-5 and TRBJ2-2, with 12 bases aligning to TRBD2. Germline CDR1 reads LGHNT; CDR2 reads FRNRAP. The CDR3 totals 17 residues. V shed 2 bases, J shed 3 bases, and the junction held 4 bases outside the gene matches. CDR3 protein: CASGLMTSGSDTGELFF. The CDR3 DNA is TGTGCTAGTGGTTTGATGACTAGCGGGAGCGACACCGGGGAGCTGTTTTTT.

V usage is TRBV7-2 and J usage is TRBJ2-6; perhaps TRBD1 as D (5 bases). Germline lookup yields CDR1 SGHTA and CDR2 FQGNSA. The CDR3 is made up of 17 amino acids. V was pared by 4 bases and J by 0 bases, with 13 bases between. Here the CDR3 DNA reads TGTGCCAGCAGCTCGTGGACATCTTTCTCTGGGGCCAACGTCCTGACTTTC. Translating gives CASSSWTSFSGANVLTF.

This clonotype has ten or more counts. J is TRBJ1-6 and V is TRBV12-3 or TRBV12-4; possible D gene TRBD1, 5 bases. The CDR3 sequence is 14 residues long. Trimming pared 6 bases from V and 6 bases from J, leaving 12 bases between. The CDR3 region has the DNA TGTGCCAGCAGGCCCGGGACTGCTAATTCACCCCTCCACTTT. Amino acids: CASRPGTANSPLHF.

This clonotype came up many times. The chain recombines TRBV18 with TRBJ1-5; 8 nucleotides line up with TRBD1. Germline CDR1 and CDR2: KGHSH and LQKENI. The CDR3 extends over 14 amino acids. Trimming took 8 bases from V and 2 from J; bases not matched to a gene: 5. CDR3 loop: CASSPGQGNQPQHF. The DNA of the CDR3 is TGTGCCAGCAGCCCGGGACAGGGCAATCAGCCCCAGCATTTT.

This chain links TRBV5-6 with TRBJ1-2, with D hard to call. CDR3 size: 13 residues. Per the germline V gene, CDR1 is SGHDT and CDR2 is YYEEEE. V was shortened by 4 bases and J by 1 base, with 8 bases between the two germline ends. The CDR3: CASSRTNNYGYTF. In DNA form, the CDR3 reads TGTGCCAGCAGCCGGACGAATAACTATGGCTACACCTTC. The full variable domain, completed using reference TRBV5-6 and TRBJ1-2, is DAGVTQSPTHLIKTRGQQVTLRCSPKSGHDTVSWYQQALGQGPQFIFQYYEEEERQRGNFPDRFSGHQFPNYSSELNVNALLLGDSALYLCASSRTNNYGYTFGSGTRLTVV.

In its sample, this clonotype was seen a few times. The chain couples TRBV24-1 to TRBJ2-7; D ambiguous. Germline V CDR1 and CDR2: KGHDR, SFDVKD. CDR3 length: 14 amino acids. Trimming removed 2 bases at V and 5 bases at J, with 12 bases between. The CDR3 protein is CATSDSQARDEQYF. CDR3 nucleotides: TGTGCCACCAGTGATTCCCAGGCCCGGGACGAGCAGTACTTC.

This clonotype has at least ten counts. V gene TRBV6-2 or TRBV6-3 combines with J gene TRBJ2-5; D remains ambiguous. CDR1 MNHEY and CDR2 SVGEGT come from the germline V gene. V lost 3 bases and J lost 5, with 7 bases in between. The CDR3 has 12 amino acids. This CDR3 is CASSYASETQYF. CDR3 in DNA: TGTGCCAGCAGTTATGCGAGTGAGACCCAGTACTTC.

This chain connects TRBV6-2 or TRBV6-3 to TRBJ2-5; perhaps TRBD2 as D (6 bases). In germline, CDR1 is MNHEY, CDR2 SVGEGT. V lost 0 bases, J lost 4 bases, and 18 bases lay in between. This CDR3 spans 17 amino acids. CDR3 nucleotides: TGTGCCAGCAGTTACTCGAGTTTTGCGGGATTTCGAGAGACCCAGTACTTC. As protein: CASSYSSFAGFRETQYF.

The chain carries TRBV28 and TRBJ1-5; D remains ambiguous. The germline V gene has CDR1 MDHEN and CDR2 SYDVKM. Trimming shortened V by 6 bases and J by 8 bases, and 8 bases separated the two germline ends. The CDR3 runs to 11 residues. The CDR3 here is CASSPRKPQHF. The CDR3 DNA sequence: TGTGCCAGCAGCCCCCGGAAGCCCCAGCATTTT.

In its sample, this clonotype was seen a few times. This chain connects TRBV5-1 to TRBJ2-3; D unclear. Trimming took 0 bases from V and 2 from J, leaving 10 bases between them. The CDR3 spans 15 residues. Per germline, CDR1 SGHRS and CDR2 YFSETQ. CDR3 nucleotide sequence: TGCGCCAGCAGCTTGGAGGTTTCGTACACAGATACGCAGTATTTT. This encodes CASSLEVSYTDTQYF.

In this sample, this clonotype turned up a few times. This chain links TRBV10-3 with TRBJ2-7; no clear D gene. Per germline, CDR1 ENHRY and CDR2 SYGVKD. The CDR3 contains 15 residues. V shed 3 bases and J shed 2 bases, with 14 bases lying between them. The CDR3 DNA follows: TGTGCCATCAGTGAATCTATCCCGACGGCCTACGAGCAGTACTTC. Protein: CAISESIPTAYEQYF.

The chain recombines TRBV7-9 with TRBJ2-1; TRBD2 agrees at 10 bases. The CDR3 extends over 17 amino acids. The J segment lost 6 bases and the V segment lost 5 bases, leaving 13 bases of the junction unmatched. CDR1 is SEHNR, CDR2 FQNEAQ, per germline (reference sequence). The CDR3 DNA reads TGTGCCAGCAGCCCCCCCCAAAGCGGGAGGGGGATCAATGAGCAGTTCTTC. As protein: CASSPPQSGRGINEQFF.

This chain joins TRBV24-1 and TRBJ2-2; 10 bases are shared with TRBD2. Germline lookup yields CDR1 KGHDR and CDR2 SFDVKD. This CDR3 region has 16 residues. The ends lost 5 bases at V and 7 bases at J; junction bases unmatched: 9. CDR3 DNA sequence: TGTGCCACCAGTGCCCAGCGGGAGGGCCGGGGCGGGGAGCTGTTTTTT. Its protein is CATSAQREGRGGELFF.

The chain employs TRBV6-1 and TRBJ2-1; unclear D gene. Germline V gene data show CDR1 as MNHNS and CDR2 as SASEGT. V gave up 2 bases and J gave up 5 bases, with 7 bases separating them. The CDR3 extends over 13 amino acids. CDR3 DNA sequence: TGTGCCAGCAGTGAACGAGATCACAATGAGCAGTTCTTC. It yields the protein CASSERDHNEQFF.

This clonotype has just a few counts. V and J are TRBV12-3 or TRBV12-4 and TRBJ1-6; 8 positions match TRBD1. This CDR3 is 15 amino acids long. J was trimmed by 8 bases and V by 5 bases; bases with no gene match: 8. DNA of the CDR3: TGTGCCAGCAGTCGGCAGGGGGCCAGTTATTCACCCCTCCACTTT. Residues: CASSRQGASYSPLHF.

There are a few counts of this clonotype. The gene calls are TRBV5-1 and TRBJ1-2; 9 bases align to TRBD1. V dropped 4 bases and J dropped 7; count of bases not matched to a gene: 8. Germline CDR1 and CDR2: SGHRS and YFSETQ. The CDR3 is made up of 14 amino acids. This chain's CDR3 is CASSLPGQGSGYTF. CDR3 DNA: TGCGCCAGCAGCCTGCCGGGACAGGGATCTGGCTACACCTTC.

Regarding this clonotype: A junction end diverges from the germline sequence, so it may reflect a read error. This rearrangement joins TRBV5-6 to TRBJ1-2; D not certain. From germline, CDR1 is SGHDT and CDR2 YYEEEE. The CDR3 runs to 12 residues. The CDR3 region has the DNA TGTGTCAGCAGCTCGGGATTCTATGGCTACACCTTC. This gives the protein CVSSSGFYGYTF. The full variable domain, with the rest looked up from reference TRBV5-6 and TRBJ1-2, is DAGVTQSPTHLIKTRGQQVTLRCSPKSGHDTVSWYQQALGQGPQFIFQYYEEEERQRGNFPDRFSGHQFPNYSSELNVNALLLGDSALYLCVSSSGFYGYTFGSGTRLTVV.

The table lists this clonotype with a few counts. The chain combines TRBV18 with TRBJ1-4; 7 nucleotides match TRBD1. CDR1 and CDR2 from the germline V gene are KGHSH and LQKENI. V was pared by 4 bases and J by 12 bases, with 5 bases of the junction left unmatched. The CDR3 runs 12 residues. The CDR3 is CASSLGQVELFF. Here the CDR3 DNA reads TGTGCCAGCTCACTCGGACAGGTAGAACTGTTTTTT.

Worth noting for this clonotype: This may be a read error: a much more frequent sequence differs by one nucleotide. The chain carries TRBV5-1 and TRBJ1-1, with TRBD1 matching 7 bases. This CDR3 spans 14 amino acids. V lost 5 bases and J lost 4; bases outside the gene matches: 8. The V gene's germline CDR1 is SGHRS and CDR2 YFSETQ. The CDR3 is CASRFGQAATEAFF. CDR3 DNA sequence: TGCGCCAGCAGATTTGGACAGGCAGCCACTGAAGCTTTCTTT.